This TCR beta chain was sequenced in a study of blood T cell repertoires in COVID-19 (dated by TCRdb to 2020 to 2022). Background on the whole study: The collaborator samples originated in the United States, Italy and Spain and spanned the acute and convalescent phases of COVID-19. Samples came from the ongoing ImmuneRACE study (first 160 participants) plus 1,254 subjects from 6 global collaborators. HLA class I and class II types, where available, came from metadata supplied by the sample provider rather than from assay-based typing. A freely available public database, intended as a resource for researchers studying the immune response to SARS-CoV-2, is where the repertoires were released. The material from the prospective study consisted of cDNA or gDNA derived from T cells, B-cell-depleted T cells, or PBMCs. The sample metadata nearly always contained a de-identified subject ID, COVID-19 status, age in years and sex. Subjects who had been exposed to COVID-19, were actively infected with it, or had recovered from it provided the deeply sampled blood TCRbeta repertoires that made up the dataset.

The immunoSEQ Assay, a bias-controlled multiplex PCR, was used to amplify TCRbeta CDR3 regions from genomic DNA. Per the original workflow: Nucleated cell counts per sample were estimated from amplification of reference gene primers within the assay. To quantify the absolute abundance of each unique TCRbeta CDR3 rearrangement, sequence reads were collapsed and filtered. For each sample, productive Simpson clonality was calculated as the square root of Simpson's diversity index over productive rearrangements. TCRdb stores this immuneACCESS table with in-frame sequences only. Part of the clones is absent; in the studies checked, under half of the shortfall reflects unresolved V genes, and no reason is known for the rest. V and J calls and clone size follow that table, whereas D and trimming were derived from the DNA. The sample records about 190,000 clones, approximately 84% of which are singletons. 3.2% of the sample goes to the ten largest clones.

CDR1 is given as SGHRS and CDR2 as YFSETQ, both from the germline V gene. V is pruned by 5 bases and J by 6 bases, leaving 11 bases of the junction without a gene match. Reading from cysteine to phenylalanine, the CDR3 counts 15 amino acids. Of all the DNA, just the CDR3 is kept, 45 bases in frame from base 1. In the prospective study, participants were 18 to 89 years old, resided in 20 to 30 geographic areas of the United States, and were enrolled through a virtual design. In the prospective study, participants were assigned to cohorts based on the clinical history participants reported in a screening survey and a study questionnaire. Recovered participants in ImmuneRACE Cohort 3 were defined by two consecutive negative NP/OP PCR tests, clearance by a healthcare professional, or resolution of symptoms. Mobile phlebotomists in the prospective study collected whole blood, serum and a nasopharyngeal or oropharyngeal swab from every participant. Participants in the prospective study had the option to provide additional blood draws and questionnaires over a roughly 2-month period. Blood samples from the prospective study were shipped frozen or at room temperature prior to DNA extraction.

A note on this clone: What this receptor recognizes is not known. Base qualities are not provided; no much larger clone lies one nucleotide away.

General study outcomes and caveats: How much clinical and demographic metadata was included differed by source and by participant, and the metadata was provided uncurated.

Sample: PBMCs or T cells enriched from blood (not recorded which). Recombination linked TRBV5-1 to TRBJ1-2; TRBD1 lines up with 9 middle nucleotides. This sequence originates from a woman under 40 who had recovered from COVID-19. In nucleotide form, the sequence is TGCGCCAGCAGACCCGGACAGGGGTACGGAGATGGCTACACCTTC. Its translation is CASRPGQGYGDGYTF.